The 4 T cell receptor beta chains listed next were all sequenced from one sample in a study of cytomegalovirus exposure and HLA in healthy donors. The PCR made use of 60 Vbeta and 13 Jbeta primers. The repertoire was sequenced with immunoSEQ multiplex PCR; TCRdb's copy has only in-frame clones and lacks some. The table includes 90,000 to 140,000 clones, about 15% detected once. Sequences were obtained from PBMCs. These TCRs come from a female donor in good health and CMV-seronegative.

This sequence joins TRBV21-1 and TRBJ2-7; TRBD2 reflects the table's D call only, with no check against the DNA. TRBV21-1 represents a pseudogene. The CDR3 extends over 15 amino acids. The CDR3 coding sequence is TGTGCCAGCAGCAAACCTCCGCGCGCTCTCTACGAGCAGTACTTC. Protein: CASSKPPRALYEQYF.

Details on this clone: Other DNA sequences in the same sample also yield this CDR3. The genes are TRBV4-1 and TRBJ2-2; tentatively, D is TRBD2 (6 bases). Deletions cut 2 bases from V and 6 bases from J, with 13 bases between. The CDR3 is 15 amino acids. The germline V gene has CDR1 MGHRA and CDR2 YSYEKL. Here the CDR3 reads CASSQTGVASGELFF. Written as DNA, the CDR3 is TGCGCCAGCAGCCAAACGGGGGTTGCCTCCGGGGAGCTGTTTTTT.

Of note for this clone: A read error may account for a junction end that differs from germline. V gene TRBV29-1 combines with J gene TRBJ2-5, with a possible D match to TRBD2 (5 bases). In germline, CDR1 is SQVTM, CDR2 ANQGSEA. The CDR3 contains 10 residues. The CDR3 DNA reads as TGCAGCGTTGAACTGGACTCTTTGCACTTC. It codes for CSVELDSLHF. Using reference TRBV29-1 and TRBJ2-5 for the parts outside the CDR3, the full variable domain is SAVISQKPSRDICQRGTSLTIQCQVDSQVTMMFWYRQQPGQSLTLIATANQGSEATYESGFVIDKFPISRPNLTFSTLTVSNMSPEDSSIYLCSVELDSLHFGPGTRLLVL.

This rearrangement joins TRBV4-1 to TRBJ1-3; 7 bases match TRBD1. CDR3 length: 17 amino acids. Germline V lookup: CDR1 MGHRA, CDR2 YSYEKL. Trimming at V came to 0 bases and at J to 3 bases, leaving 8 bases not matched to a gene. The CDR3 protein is CASSQDPGRGYGNTIYF. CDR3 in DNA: TGCGCCAGCAGCCAAGACCCTGGCAGGGGGTATGGAAACACCATATATTTT.